The rows below give T cell receptor beta chains drawn from one sample of a study of shared clonotypes between healthy human individuals. This table comes from immunoSEQ multiplex PCR, and its TCRdb copy is limited to in-frame clones, with some not included. The table shows 2 million to 2.5 million clones, with under 95% occurring only once. The sample consisted of naive CD4+ T cells from PBMCs. The receptors stem from a man aged 18 to 30 in good health. Some clones in this sample may be carry-over from other donors' samples. CDR3s leave out the opening cysteine and the closing phenylalanine or tryptophan. The order of the fields is V gene, clone size, J gene, D gene, CDR3 protein. The D gene is left open where the match is weak. Clone sizes are given selectively: once, few, many, or a class where the clone is expanded.

V gene: TRBV6-1
clone size: -
J gene: TRBJ1-2
D gene: -
CDR3 protein: ASRRVVNYGYT

V gene: TRBV5-1
clone size: -
J gene: TRBJ1-5
D gene: -
CDR3 protein: ASSLDSSNQPQH

V gene: TRBV28
clone size: once
J gene: TRBJ1-1
D gene: TRBD1
CDR3 protein: ASDTTFSQGDEAF

V gene: TRBV6-5
clone size: -
J gene: TRBJ1-3
D gene: -
CDR3 protein: ASRYTADSGNTTY

V gene: TRBV14
clone size: -
J gene: TRBJ1-2
D gene: -
CDR3 protein: ASSRYGGGYT

V gene: TRBV18
clone size: -
J gene: TRBJ2-5
D gene: TRBD1
CDR3 protein: ASSPRTGLGETQY

V gene: TRBV15
clone size: -
J gene: TRBJ2-7
D gene: -
CDR3 protein: ATSREKRGQGSQY

V gene: TRBV6-5
clone size: -
J gene: TRBJ1-1
D gene: TRBD1
CDR3 protein: ASSYRGRGTEAF

V gene: TRBV27
clone size: -
J gene: TRBJ2-2
D gene: TRBD1
CDR3 protein: ASSFRDRGGTGELF

V gene: TRBV5-1
clone size: -
J gene: TRBJ2-5
D gene: TRBD2
CDR3 protein: ASSSSSGSETQY

V gene: TRBV5-4
clone size: -
J gene: TRBJ1-1
D gene: TRBD1
CDR3 protein: ASSWDRNTEAF

V gene: TRBV30
clone size: -
J gene: TRBJ1-5
D gene: -
CDR3 protein: AWSGSGFRSNQPQH

V gene: TRBV29-1
clone size: -
J gene: TRBJ1-1
D gene: -
CDR3 protein: SVNPYVGTEAF

V gene: TRBV6-6
clone size: -
J gene: TRBJ1-1
D gene: -
CDR3 protein: ASSSPGAEAF

V gene: TRBV9
clone size: once
J gene: TRBJ2-1
D gene: TRBD2
CDR3 protein: ASSVGLLADYNEQF

V gene: TRBV11-2
clone size: once
J gene: TRBJ2-5
D gene: -
CDR3 protein: ASSVGQQETQY

V gene: TRBV6-1
clone size: -
J gene: TRBJ2-1
D gene: -
CDR3 protein: ASSDILYNEQF

V gene: TRBV7-9
clone size: -
J gene: TRBJ1-6
D gene: -
CDR3 protein: ASSHTPSQGYSSPLH

V gene: TRBV7-3
clone size: -
J gene: TRBJ2-3
D gene: TRBD2
CDR3 protein: ASSVQGTSGSGADTQY